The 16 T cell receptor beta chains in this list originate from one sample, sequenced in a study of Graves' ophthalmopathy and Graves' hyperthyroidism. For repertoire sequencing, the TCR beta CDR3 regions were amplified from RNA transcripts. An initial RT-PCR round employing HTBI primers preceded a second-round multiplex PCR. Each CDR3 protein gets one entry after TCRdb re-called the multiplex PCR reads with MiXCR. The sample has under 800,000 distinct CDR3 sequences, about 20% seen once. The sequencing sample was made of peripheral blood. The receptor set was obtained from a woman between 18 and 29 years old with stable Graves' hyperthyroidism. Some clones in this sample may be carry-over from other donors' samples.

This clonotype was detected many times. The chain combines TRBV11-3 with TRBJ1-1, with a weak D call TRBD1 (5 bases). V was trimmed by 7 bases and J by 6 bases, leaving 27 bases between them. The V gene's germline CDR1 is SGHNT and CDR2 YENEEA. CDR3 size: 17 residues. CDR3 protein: CASKAWVQATLGAEAFF. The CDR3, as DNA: TGTGCCAGCAAAGCTTGGGTACAGGCCACTTTGGGAGCTGAAGCTTTCTTT.

The CDR3 sequence: CSVADGAYEQYF. The CDR3 coding sequence is TGCAGCGTCGCGGATGGTGCCTACGAGCAGTACTTC. The chain employs TRBV29-1 and TRBJ2-7; no clear D gene. The CDR3 is 12 residues long. Per the germline V gene, CDR1 is SQVTM and CDR2 is ANQGSEA. Trimming took 6 bases from V and 2 from J, leaving 11 bases between them.

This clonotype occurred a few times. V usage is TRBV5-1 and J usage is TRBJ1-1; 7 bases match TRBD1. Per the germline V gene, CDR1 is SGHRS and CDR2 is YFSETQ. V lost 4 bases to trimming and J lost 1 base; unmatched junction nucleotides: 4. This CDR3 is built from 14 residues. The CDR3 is CASSEGAWNTEAFF. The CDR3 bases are TGCGCCAGCAGCGAGGGGGCGTGGAACACTGAAGCTTTCTTT.

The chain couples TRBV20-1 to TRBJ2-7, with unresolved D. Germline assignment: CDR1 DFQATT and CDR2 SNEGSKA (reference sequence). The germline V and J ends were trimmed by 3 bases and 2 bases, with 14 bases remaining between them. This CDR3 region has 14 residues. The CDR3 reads CSARAPVDTYEQYF. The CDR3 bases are TGCAGTGCTAGGGCCCCGGTGGATACCTACGAGCAGTACTTC.

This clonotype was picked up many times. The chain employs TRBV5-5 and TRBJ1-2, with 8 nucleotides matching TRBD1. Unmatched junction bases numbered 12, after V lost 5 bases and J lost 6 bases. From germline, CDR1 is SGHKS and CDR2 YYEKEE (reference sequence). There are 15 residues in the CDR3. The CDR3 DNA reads TGTGCCAGCAGTGTCCGGGGACAGGTGGTGGATGGCTACACCTTC. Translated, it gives CASSVRGQVVDGYTF.

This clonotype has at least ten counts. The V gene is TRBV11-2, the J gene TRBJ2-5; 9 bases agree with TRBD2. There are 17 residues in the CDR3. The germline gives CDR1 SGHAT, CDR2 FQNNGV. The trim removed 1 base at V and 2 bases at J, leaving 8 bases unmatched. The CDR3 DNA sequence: TGTGCCAGCAGCTTAGGGATTGGCGGGAGGGCACAAGAGACCCAGTACTTC. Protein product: CASSLGIGGRAQETQYF.

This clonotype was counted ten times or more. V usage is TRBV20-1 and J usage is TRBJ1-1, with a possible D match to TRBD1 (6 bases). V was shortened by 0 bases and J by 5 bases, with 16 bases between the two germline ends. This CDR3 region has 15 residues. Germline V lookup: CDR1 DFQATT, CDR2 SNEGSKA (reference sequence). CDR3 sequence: CSARDGGQGMTEAFF. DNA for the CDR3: TGCAGTGCTAGAGATGGGGGGCAGGGGATGACTGAAGCTTTCTTT.

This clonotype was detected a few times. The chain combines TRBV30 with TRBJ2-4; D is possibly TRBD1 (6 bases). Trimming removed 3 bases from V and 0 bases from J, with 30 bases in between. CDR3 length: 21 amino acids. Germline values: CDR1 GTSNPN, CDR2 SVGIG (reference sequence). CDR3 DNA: TGTGCCTGGAGCTTGATGGACGGGACACTTGAACCATTATTAGCCAAAAACATTCAGTACTTC. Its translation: CAWSLMDGTLEPLLAKNIQYF.

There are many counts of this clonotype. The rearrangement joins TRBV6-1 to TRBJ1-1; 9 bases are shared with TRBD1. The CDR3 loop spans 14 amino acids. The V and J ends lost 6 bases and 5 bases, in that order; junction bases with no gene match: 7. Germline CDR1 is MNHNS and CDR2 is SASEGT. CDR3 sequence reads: CASRPRGQGTEAFF. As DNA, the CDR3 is TGTGCCAGCAGACCCCGAGGACAGGGGACTGAAGCTTTCTTT.

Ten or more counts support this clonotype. The CDR3 coding sequence is TGCAGTGCACCCGGAAAGACAGGGGGGACAAACACCGGGGAGCTGTTTTTT. Amino acid sequence: CSAPGKTGGTNTGELFF. V usage is TRBV20-1 and J usage is TRBJ2-2, with TRBD1 matching 9 bases. The germline V gene encodes CDR1 DFQATT and CDR2 SNEGSKA (reference sequence). The CDR3 extends over 17 amino acids. The junction had 13 bases not matched to a gene; V was cut back by 6 bases and J by 2 bases.

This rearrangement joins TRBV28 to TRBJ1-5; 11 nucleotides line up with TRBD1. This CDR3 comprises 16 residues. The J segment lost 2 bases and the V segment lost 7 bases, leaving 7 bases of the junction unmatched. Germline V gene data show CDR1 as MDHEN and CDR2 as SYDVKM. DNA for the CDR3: TGTGCCAGCAATCCCGGGACAGGGGGGGGCAATCAGCCCCAGCATTTT. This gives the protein CASNPGTGGGNQPQHF.

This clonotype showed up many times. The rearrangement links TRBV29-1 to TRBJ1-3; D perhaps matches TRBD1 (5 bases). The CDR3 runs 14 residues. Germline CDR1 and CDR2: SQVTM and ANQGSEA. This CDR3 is CAFRGLRRGNTIYF. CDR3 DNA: TGCGCGTTCCGGGGCCTAAGGCGCGGAAACACCATATATTTT.

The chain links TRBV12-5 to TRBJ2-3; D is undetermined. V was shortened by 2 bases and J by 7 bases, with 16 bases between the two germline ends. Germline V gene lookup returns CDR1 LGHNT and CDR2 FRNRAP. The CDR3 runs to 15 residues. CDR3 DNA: TGTGCTAGTGGTTTGATCTCTAAGAAACAGAATACGCAGTATTTT. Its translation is CASGLISKKQNTQYF. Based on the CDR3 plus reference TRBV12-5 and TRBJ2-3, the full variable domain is DARVTQTPRHKVTEMGQEVTMRCQPILGHNTVFWYRQTMMQGLELLAYFRNRAPLDDSGMPKDRFSAEMPDATLATLKIQPSEPRDSAVYFCASGLISKKQNTQYFGPGTRLTVL.

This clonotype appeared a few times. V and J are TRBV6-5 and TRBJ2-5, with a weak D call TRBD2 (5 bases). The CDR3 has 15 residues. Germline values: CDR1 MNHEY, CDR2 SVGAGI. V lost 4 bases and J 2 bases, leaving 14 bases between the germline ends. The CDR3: CASSLIIGGQETQYF. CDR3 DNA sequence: TGTGCCAGCAGTTTAATAATCGGAGGACAAGAGACCCAGTACTTC.

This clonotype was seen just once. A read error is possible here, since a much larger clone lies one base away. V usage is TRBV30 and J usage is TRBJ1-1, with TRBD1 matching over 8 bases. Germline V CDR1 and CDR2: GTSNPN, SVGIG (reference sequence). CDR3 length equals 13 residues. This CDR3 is CTWDPTGVTEAFF. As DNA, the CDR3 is TGTACCTGGGATCCGACAGGGGTCACTGAAGCTTTCTTT.

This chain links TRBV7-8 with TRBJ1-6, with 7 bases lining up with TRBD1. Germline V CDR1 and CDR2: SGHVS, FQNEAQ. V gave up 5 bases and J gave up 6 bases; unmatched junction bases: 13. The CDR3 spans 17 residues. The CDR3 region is CASSLTYRGMSNSPLHF. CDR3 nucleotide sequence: TGTGCCAGCAGCCTAACCTACAGGGGCATGAGTAATTCACCCCTCCACTTT.